The 6 T cell receptor beta chains presented below share a single source sample, sequenced in a study of PD-1 blockade in mismatch repair-deficient tumors. TCRdb keeps only in-frame clones here, not all; method: immunoSEQ multiplex PCR. This sample yields roughly 110,000 clones, of which 65% to 80% are seen a single time; about 4.7% belongs to the top ten. Here the sequenced sample was peripheral blood, taken about 60 weeks after starting pembrolizumab. Receptor source: an adult with mismatch repair-deficient cancer.

J is TRBJ1-3 and V is TRBV12-5; D ambiguous. Trimming removed 6 bases at V and 0 bases at J, with 9 bases between. Germline CDR1 is LGHNT and CDR2 is FRNRAP. This CDR3 has 14 residues. The CDR3: CASGASSSGNTIYF. CDR3 sequence (DNA): TGTGCTAGTGGCGCTAGTAGCTCTGGAAACACCATATATTTT.

V gene TRBV6-5 combines with J gene TRBJ2-7; a possible D gene is TRBD1 (5 bases). The CDR3 is 15 amino acids. From germline, CDR1 is MNHEY and CDR2 SVGAGI. V lost 6 bases, J lost 4 bases, and 19 bases lay in between. CDR3 DNA: TGTGCCAGCAGACCAATGGCAGTAGCAGGGTACGAGCAGTACTTC. Protein sequence: CASRPMAVAGYEQYF.

The chain uses TRBV19 and TRBJ2-1; the D gene is possibly TRBD1 (6 bases). V was clipped by 5 bases and J by 3 bases, with 14 bases between them. This CDR3 contains 15 residues. Germline CDR1 reads LNHDA; CDR2 reads SQIVND (reference sequence). CDR3 in DNA: TGTGCCAGTAGTTCCGGGACACCAAACTACAATGAGCAGTTCTTC. Protein: CASSSGTPNYNEQFF.

The chain combines TRBV5-1 with TRBJ2-3, with 9 bases that match TRBD2. In germline, CDR1 is SGHRS, CDR2 YFSETQ. The CDR3 extends over 15 amino acids. V lost 7 bases, J lost 4 bases, and 10 bases stayed unmatched. CDR3 coding DNA: TGCGCCAGCCGTCTAGGGCGGGAGGGAGCAGATACGCAGTATTTT. It is translated as CASRLGREGADTQYF. The whole variable domain, remainder taken from reference TRBV5-1 and TRBJ2-3, is KAGVTQTPRYLIKTRGQQVTLSCSPISGHRSVSWYQQTPGQGLQFLFEYFSETQRNKGNFPGRFSGRQFSNSRSEMNVSTLELGDSALYLCASRLGREGADTQYFGPGTRLTVL.

The chain joins TRBV20-1 to TRBJ2-1; possibly TRBD1 for D (5 bases). V lost 2 bases and J lost 10, with 9 bases in between. The CDR3 sequence is 11 residues long. Per the germline V gene, CDR1 is DFQATT and CDR2 is SNEGSKA (reference sequence). CDR3 coding DNA: TGCAGTGCTAGAAGGGGATGGGAGCAGTTCTTC. It specifies CSARRGWEQFF.

J is TRBJ1-3 and V is TRBV7-2; D unclear. Per germline, CDR1 SGHTA and CDR2 FQGNSA. This CDR3 spans 13 amino acids. The ends were cut back, 4 bases at V and 4 bases at J, with 8 bases in the middle. This CDR3 is CASSSYVGNTIYF. Here the CDR3 DNA reads TGTGCCAGCAGCTCGTATGTCGGAAACACCATATATTTT.